Below, 27 T cell receptor beta chains from the same sample are listed, as sequenced in a study of T-cell reconstitution after alpha-beta-depleted transplantation in children listed by TCRdb under 2016. In the paper's terms, the time point label means: day 60 (about 2 months) after transplantation. The treatment or condition label on this specimen signifies: allogeneic hematopoietic cell transplantation with graft depleted of TCRalphabeta T cells and CD19 B cells. The library was prepared using PCR. TCRdb shows the sequencer as Illumina HiSeq 2500. TCR library preparation used molecular barcoding, with unique molecular identifiers applied to normalize quantification of the TCRbeta repertoire. TCRdb took the public reads, trimmed them with fastp at Q25, ran MiXCR for clone calling and kept in-frame beta chains. Every entry covers one CDR3 protein and lists the most common genes and DNA from its rows. This sample lists about 50,000 distinct CDR3 sequences; roughly 5% were detected once. The biggest ten clones account for roughly 31% of the sample.

This specimen was PBMCs, mostly from graft donor cells, taken 60 days after TCRalphabeta/CD19-depleted stem cell transplant. These receptors all come from a female patient younger than 10 who had a stem cell transplant for aplastic anemia, so the T cells may come from the graft donor.

In its sample, this clonotype was seen many times. The chain employs TRBV12-3 or TRBV12-4 and TRBJ1-1; D might be TRBD1 (5 bases). The V gene lost 5 bases and the J gene lost 1 base, with 11 bases spanning the gap. The CDR3 is 14 residues long. The CDR3 is CASSPQRGNTEAFF. The CDR3 DNA reads as TGTGCCAGCAGTCCACAGAGGGGGAACACTGAAGCTTTCTTT.

In this sample, this clonotype turned up many times. The chain combines TRBV3-1 with TRBJ2-3; 7 bases are shared with TRBD1. The junction had 7 bases not matched to a gene; V was cut back by 5 bases and J by 2 bases. Germline assignment: CDR1 LGHDT and CDR2 YNNKEL (reference sequence). The CDR3 length is 15 residues. CDR3 in DNA: TGTGCCAGCAGCACGGGACAGAAGTTCACAGATACGCAGTATTTT. This encodes CASSTGQKFTDTQYF.

This clonotype was counted ten times or more. The V call is TRBV20-1, the J call TRBJ1-5; 9 bases match TRBD1. V was pared by 5 bases and J by 2 bases, with 1 base of the junction left unmatched. The CDR3 sequence is 13 residues long. CDR1 and CDR2 from the germline V gene are DFQATT and SNEGSKA (reference sequence). The CDR3 is CSARDRGNQPQHF. The DNA for the CDR3 is TGCAGTGCTCGGGACAGGGGCAATCAGCCCCAGCATTTT.

This clonotype was seen many times. The J gene is TRBJ2-7, the V gene TRBV5-1, with 9 bases that match TRBD1. The CDR3 consists of 13 residues. The junction had 3 bases not matched to a gene; V was cut back by 5 bases and J by 3 bases. Germline V gene data show CDR1 as SGHRS and CDR2 as YFSETQ. The DNA of the CDR3 is TGCGCCAGCAGTAGGGACAGGGTCTACGAGCAGTACTTC. Amino acids: CASSRDRVYEQYF.

This clonotype has just a few counts. This chain uses TRBV30 with TRBJ2-3; D gene uncertain. This CDR3 comprises 12 residues. Germline V lookup: CDR1 GTSNPN, CDR2 SVGIG (reference sequence). V was pared by 0 bases and J by 4 bases, with 5 bases between. CDR3 residues: CAWSVTPDTQYF. The CDR3 DNA follows: TGTGCCTGGAGTGTAACGCCAGATACGCAGTATTTT.

There are many counts of this clonotype. The J gene is TRBJ2-3, the V gene TRBV5-4, with D perhaps matching TRBD1 (7 bases). V lost 3 bases, J lost 3 bases, and 20 bases lay in between. This CDR3 is 17 amino acids long. Germline V CDR1 and CDR2: SGHNT, YYREEE (reference sequence). The DNA of the CDR3 is TGTGCCAGCAGCTCCAGGGGGTCTAGCGCTTATACAGATACGCAGTATTTT. Encoded protein: CASSSRGSSAYTDTQYF.

The chain has TRBV19 and TRBJ1-3; 7 bases map to TRBD1. CDR1 is LNHDA, CDR2 SQIVND, per germline (reference sequence). This CDR3 has 14 amino acids. V lost 4 bases and J lost 3; bases outside the gene matches: 3. DNA of the CDR3: TGTGCCAGTAGTAAAGGGGACAGTGGAAACACCATATATTTT. Translated: CASSKGDSGNTIYF.

This clonotype was observed many times. This chain joins TRBV5-6 and TRBJ2-7; 9 bases match TRBD1. The germline gives CDR1 SGHDT, CDR2 YYEEEE. The CDR3 is 15 amino acids. Trimming cost V 5 bases and J 3 bases; bases outside gene matches: 9. CDR3 residues: CASRGGGQGSYEQYV. CDR3 DNA sequence: TGTGCCAGCAGAGGGGGGGGACAGGGTAGCTACGAGCAGTACGTC.

The gene calls are TRBV7-9 and TRBJ2-3, with 8 bases matching TRBD2. Germline V lookup: CDR1 SEHNR, CDR2 FQNEAQ (reference sequence). The V segment lost 7 bases and the J segment 2 bases; nucleotides outside the gene matches: 11. The CDR3 is 16 residues long. The CDR3 DNA sequence: TGTGCCAGCACCCTACGGGGAGCGGGGGCCACAGATACGCAGTATTTT. The encoded protein is CASTLRGAGATDTQYF.

This clonotype has ten or more counts. V is TRBV2 and J is TRBJ1-5, with D perhaps matching TRBD1 (6 bases). CDR1 is SNHLY, CDR2 FYNNEI, per germline. The CDR3 sequence is 17 residues long. The V gene lost 3 bases and the J gene lost 2 bases, with 17 bases spanning the gap. This chain's CDR3 is CASSDYYRARGNQPQHF. The DNA of the CDR3 is TGTGCCAGCAGTGACTACTACAGGGCGAGGGGCAATCAGCCCCAGCATTTT. The full variable domain, in which reference TRBV2 and TRBJ1-5 provide the parts outside the CDR3, is EPEVTQTPSHQVTQMGQEVILRCVPISNHLYFYWYRQILGQKVEFLVSFYNNEISEKSEIFDDQFSVERPDGSNFTLKIRSTKLEDSAMYFCASSDYYRARGNQPQHFGDGTRLSIL.

Many counts were recorded for this clonotype. This chain uses TRBV20-1 with TRBJ2-1; TRBD2 matches 8 bases. The CDR3 has 15 residues. Looked up from germline, CDR1 is DFQATT and CDR2 is SNEGSKA (reference sequence). The trim removed 6 bases at V and 6 bases at J, leaving 13 bases unmatched. The CDR3 is CSAETSELTSNEQFF. CDR3 DNA sequence: TGCAGTGCCGAGACTAGCGAATTAACAAGCAATGAGCAGTTCTTC.

This clonotype was observed a handful of times. The chain has TRBV4-2 and TRBJ2-1; 7 bases align to TRBD2. J gave up 2 bases and V 4 bases, and 11 bases lay outside the gene matches. The CDR3 covers 17 residues. The germline V gene has CDR1 LGHNA and CDR2 YNFKEQ. The CDR3 sequence is CASSRALGAGTYNEQFF. In nucleotides, the CDR3 is TGTGCCAGCAGCCGGGCCTTGGGAGCGGGAACCTACAATGAGCAGTTCTTC.

This clonotype was counted at least ten times. The rearrangement joins TRBV6-5 to TRBJ2-1; TRBD2 agrees at 9 bases. Trimming at V came to 10 bases and at J to 0 bases, leaving 7 bases not matched to a gene. The CDR3 consists of 15 residues. Germline V gene lookup returns CDR1 MNHEY and CDR2 SVGAGI. The DNA of the CDR3 is TGTGCCACCAAACTAGCGGGTATCTCCTACAATGAGCAGTTCTTC. The encoded protein is CATKLAGISYNEQFF.

Ten or more counts support this clonotype. V and J are TRBV10-3 and TRBJ1-6, with 7 bases identical to TRBD1. CDR1 and CDR2 from the germline V gene are ENHRY and SYGVKD. The CDR3 is made up of 13 amino acids. The V gene end was trimmed by 10 bases and the J gene end by 6 bases; junction bases not matched to a gene: 6. Here the CDR3 reads CATRGQLNSPLHF. The CDR3 DNA is TGTGCCACCCGGGGACAGCTTAATTCACCCCTCCACTTT.

Ten or more counts support this clonotype. This chain connects TRBV5-5 to TRBJ2-7, with TRBD2 as a possible D gene (5 bases). The CDR3 runs 13 residues. Per the germline V gene, CDR1 is SGHKS and CDR2 is YYEKEE (reference sequence). V was cut by 4 bases and J by 7 bases, with 15 bases left in between. CDR3 in DNA: TGTGCCAGCAGCCCCTACGGGCCGGGGGAGCAGTACTTC. Translated, it gives CASSPYGPGEQYF.

This clonotype was detected many times. The J gene is TRBJ1-4, the V gene TRBV4-2, with 9 bases lining up with TRBD1. From germline, CDR1 is LGHNA and CDR2 YNFKEQ. J gave up 8 bases and V 1 base, and 8 bases lay outside the gene matches. CDR3 length equals 16 residues. The DNA for the CDR3 is TGTGCCAGCAGCCAAGGCCGGGACAGGGTGCGCGAAAAACTGTTTTTT. Translating it yields CASSQGRDRVREKLFF.

Many counts were recorded for this clonotype. V usage is TRBV5-6 and J usage is TRBJ2-2; 10 bases agree with TRBD1. Germline CDR1 is SGHDT and CDR2 is YYEEEE. The CDR3 covers 17 residues. V trimming: 4 bases; J trimming: 6 bases; junction bases outside the gene matches: 12. The CDR3 loop reads CASSQIFRDRGPGELFF. CDR3 coding DNA: TGTGCCAGCAGCCAGATTTTCCGGGACAGGGGACCCGGGGAGCTGTTTTTT. Filled out from reference TRBV5-6 and TRBJ2-2, the complete variable domain reads DAGVTQSPTHLIKTRGQQVTLRCSPKSGHDTVSWYQQALGQGPQFIFQYYEEEERQRGNFPDRFSGHQFPNYSSELNVNALLLGDSALYLCASSQIFRDRGPGELFFGEGSRLTVL.

This clonotype was detected ten times or more. The rearrangement uses TRBV20-1 and TRBJ1-5; a weak D match, TRBD1 (6 bases). The CDR3 extends over 13 amino acids. The germline CDR1 and CDR2 sequences are DFQATT and SNEGSKA (reference sequence). Trimming pared 1 base from V and 9 bases from J, leaving 13 bases between. CDR3 bases: TGCAGTGCTAGAGCCGTGAGCAGGGGGCCCCAGCATTTT. This sequence encodes CSARAVSRGPQHF.

Relative to its sample, this clonotype is medium-sized. This chain links TRBV29-1 with TRBJ2-2; D call uncertain. V lost 2 bases, J lost 1 base, and 8 bases lay in between. This CDR3 comprises 14 residues. From germline, CDR1 is SQVTM and CDR2 ANQGSEA. The CDR3 sequence is CSVESWGNTGELFF. The CDR3 DNA sequence: TGCAGCGTTGAATCTTGGGGGAACACCGGGGAGCTGTTTTTT.

This clonotype has a count of ten or more. The rearrangement links TRBV5-1 to TRBJ2-3, with 8 nucleotides matching TRBD2. After removal of 4 bases from V and 0 bases from J, the junction contained 7 bases not matched to a gene. From germline, CDR1 is SGHRS and CDR2 YFSETQ. The CDR3 contains 16 residues. This CDR3 reads CASSVAGRASTDTQYF. DNA for the CDR3: TGCGCCAGCAGCGTAGCGGGGCGCGCTAGCACAGATACGCAGTATTTT.

This clonotype was picked up many times. The V call is TRBV6-2 or TRBV6-3, the J call TRBJ2-5, with TRBD1 matching 7 bases. V gave up 4 bases and J gave up 1 base; unmatched junction bases: 6. The V gene's germline CDR1 is MNHEY and CDR2 SVGEGT. The CDR3 contains 15 residues. DNA for the CDR3: TGTGCCAGCAGTTTATCGGGGACAGTCCAAGAGACCCAGTACTTC. It yields the protein CASSLSGTVQETQYF.

This clonotype came up a few times. The V call is TRBV18, the J call TRBJ2-1; D is ambiguous. Trimming cost V 3 bases and J 0 bases, with 12 bases left between them. Germline loops: CDR1 KGHSH, CDR2 LQKENI. This CDR3 comprises 16 residues. The CDR3 reads CASSPSPLGSYNEQFF. The CDR3 DNA reads as TGTGCCAGCTCACCTAGCCCCCTAGGCTCCTACAATGAGCAGTTCTTC.

The chain is built from TRBV18 and TRBJ2-6; no firm D call. CDR3 length equals 17 residues. Germline V lookup: CDR1 KGHSH, CDR2 LQKENI. Trimming shortened V by 0 bases and J by 0 bases, and 9 bases separated the two germline ends. CDR3 in amino acids: CASSPPFRISGANVLTF. In DNA form, the CDR3 reads TGTGCCAGCTCACCACCGTTCCGAATCTCTGGGGCCAACGTCCTGACTTTC.

This clonotype has a count of ten or more. The chain joins TRBV7-9 to TRBJ2-2; 9 bases line up with TRBD1. The germline V gene encodes CDR1 SEHNR and CDR2 FQNEAQ (reference sequence). The CDR3 length is 15 residues. With 2 bases clipped from V and 3 bases from J, the junction kept 1 base outside the gene matches. The CDR3 here is CASSLRQGDTGELFF. CDR3 coding DNA: TGTGCCAGCAGCTTAAGACAGGGGGACACCGGGGAGCTGTTTTTT. Using reference TRBV7-9 and TRBJ2-2 for the parts outside the CDR3, the full variable domain is DTGVSQNPRHKITKRGQNVTFRCDPISEHNRLYWYRQTLGQGPEFLTYFQNEAQLEKSRLLSDRFSAERPKGSFSTLEIQRTEQGDSAMYLCASSLRQGDTGELFFGEGSRLTVL.

This clonotype was seen repeatedly, ten times or more. The chain couples TRBV10-1 to TRBJ2-5, with no clear D. The CDR3 sequence is 13 residues long. Trimming removed 4 bases from V and 5 bases from J, with 11 bases in between. Germline V gene sequence: CDR1 WNHNN, CDR2 SYGVQD (reference sequence). The CDR3, as DNA: TGCGCCAGCAGTGGATCACTCCAGGAGACCCAGTACTTC. It encodes CASSGSLQETQYF.

With respect to this clonotype: Mismatch with germline at one junction end may stem from a read error. The gene calls are TRBV6-1 and TRBJ1-5; 9 positions match TRBD1. The CDR3 loop spans 16 amino acids. CDR1 is MNHNS, CDR2 SASEGT, per germline. Here the CDR3 reads CASSAEIGQGNQPQHF. CDR3 coding DNA: TGTGCTAGCAGTGCAGAAATCGGACAGGGGAATCAGCCCCAGCATTTT.

Ten or more counts support this clonotype. The chain links TRBV20-1 to TRBJ1-1; maybe TRBD1 (5 bases). The length of the CDR3 is 12 residues. V was shortened by 1 base and J by 5 bases, with 8 bases between the two germline ends. Germline loops: CDR1 DFQATT, CDR2 SNEGSKA (reference sequence). The CDR3 DNA reads as TGCAGTGCTAGAGCAGGGAGGACTGAAGCTTTCTTT. Its translation: CSARAGRTEAFF.